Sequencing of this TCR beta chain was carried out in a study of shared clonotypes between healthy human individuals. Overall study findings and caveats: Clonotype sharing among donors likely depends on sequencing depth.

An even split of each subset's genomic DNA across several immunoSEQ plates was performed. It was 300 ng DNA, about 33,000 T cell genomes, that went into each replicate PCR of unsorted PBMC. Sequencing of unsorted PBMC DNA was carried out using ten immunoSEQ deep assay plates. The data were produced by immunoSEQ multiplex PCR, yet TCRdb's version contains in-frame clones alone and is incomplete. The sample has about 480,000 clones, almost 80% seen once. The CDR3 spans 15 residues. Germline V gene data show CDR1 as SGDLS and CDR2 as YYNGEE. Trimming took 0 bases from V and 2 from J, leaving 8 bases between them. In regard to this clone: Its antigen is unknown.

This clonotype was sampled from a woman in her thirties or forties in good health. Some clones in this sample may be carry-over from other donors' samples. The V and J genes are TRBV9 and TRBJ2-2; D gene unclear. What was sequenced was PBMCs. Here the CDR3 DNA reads TGTGCCAGCAGCGTAGGCGACCGTAACACCGGGGAGCTGTTTTTT. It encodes CASSVGDRNTGELFF.